A single sample is the source of the 15 T cell receptor beta chains below, sequenced in a study of blood T cell repertoires in COVID-19. Generated by immunoSEQ multiplex PCR, the TCRdb table keeps only in-frame clones and is missing some. Of tens of thousands of clones in the sample, approximately 80% were seen once. The sample comprised peripheral blood. Source of these receptors: a man aged 55 to 70 with COVID-19, enrolled during active disease.

The chain couples TRBV19 to TRBJ2-3; 9 bases align to TRBD2. The CDR3 sequence is 15 residues long. V shed 3 bases and J 5 bases; nucleotides not matched to a gene: 6. Per germline, CDR1 LNHDA and CDR2 SQIVND (reference sequence). The CDR3 spells CASSIARGGRDTQYF. DNA for the CDR3: TGTGCCAGTAGTATTGCGCGGGGGGGCCGAGATACGCAGTATTTT.

The V and J genes are TRBV19 and TRBJ2-5; tentative D call: TRBD1 (6 bases). The length of the CDR3 is 14 residues. V shed 6 bases and J shed 2 bases, with 13 bases lying between them. Germline loops: CDR1 LNHDA, CDR2 SQIVND (reference sequence). The CDR3 protein is CASRLGQGQETQYF. CDR3 in DNA: TGTGCCAGTAGATTGGGGCAGGGGCAAGAGACCCAGTACTTC.

This clone was seen more than once but under ten times. The chain links TRBV11-2 to TRBJ1-3; 8 bases map to TRBD1. CDR1 is SGHAT and CDR2 is FQNNGV in the germline V gene. The CDR3 is 15 residues long. The V segment lost 5 bases and the J segment 4 bases; nucleotides outside the gene matches: 7. CDR3 amino acids: CASSLAGTGGNTIYF. CDR3 nucleotides: TGTGCCAGCAGCCTAGCCGGGACAGGAGGAAACACCATATATTTT.

This clone was recorded only once. The chain employs TRBV10-3 and TRBJ2-2; 9 nucleotides match TRBD2. There are 15 residues in the CDR3. The ends lost 4 bases at V and 2 bases at J; junction bases unmatched: 2. Germline V CDR1 and CDR2: ENHRY, SYGVKD. CDR3 DNA sequence: TGTGCCATCAGTGGGACTAGCGTAAACACCGGGGAGCTGTTTTTT. This codes for CAISGTSVNTGELFF.

The chain recombines TRBV7-9 with TRBJ1-1; D not certain. V lost 5 bases, J lost 4 bases, and 11 bases lay in between. Germline values: CDR1 SEHNR, CDR2 FQNEAQ (reference sequence). The CDR3 length is 13 residues. For the CDR3, the DNA is TGTGCCAGCAGCGGGAGGGTTAGCACTGAAGCTTTCTTT. Protein sequence: CASSGRVSTEAFF.

The chain recombines TRBV4-1 with TRBJ2-3; 10 nucleotides line up with TRBD2. This CDR3 has 18 residues. Germline trimming cut 0 bases from V and 3 bases from J; bases unmatched to any gene: 9. Germline-derived CDR1 and CDR2 are MGHRA and YSYEKL. This chain's CDR3 is CASSQDSASGSGTDTQYF. CDR3 coding DNA: TGCGCCAGCAGCCAAGATAGCGCTAGCGGGAGTGGAACAGATACGCAGTATTTT.

The chain carries TRBV7-3 and TRBJ2-2; 9 bases align to TRBD1. In germline, CDR1 is SGHTA, CDR2 FQGTGA. CDR3 length equals 14 residues. Trimming removed 7 bases from V and 1 base from J; junction bases left unmatched: 1. Written as DNA, the CDR3 is TGTGCCAGCAACAGGGGGCGGAACACCGGGGAGCTGTTTTTT. It is translated as CASNRGRNTGELFF.

The chain carries TRBV11-3 and TRBJ2-2, with TRBD2 as a possible D gene (5 bases). Trimming left V 1 base short and J 2 bases short, with 8 bases between. CDR3 length: 15 amino acids. The germline CDR1 and CDR2 sequences are SGHNT and YENEEA. The CDR3 DNA reads TGTGCCAGCAGCTTAGGAGGGATTAACACCGGGGAGCTGTTTTTT. It codes for CASSLGGINTGELFF. Supplemented by reference TRBV11-3 and TRBJ2-2, the full variable domain reads EAGVVQSPRYKIIEKKQPVAFWCNPISGHNTLYWYLQNLGQGPELLIRYENEEAVDDSQLPKDRFSAERLKGVDSTLKIQPAELGDSAVYLCASSLGGINTGELFFGEGSRLTVL.

J is TRBJ1-2 and V is TRBV11-2; D is uncertain. Trimming stripped 2 bases from V and 5 bases from J, with 6 bases between. Germline V gene data show CDR1 as SGHAT and CDR2 as FQNNGV. The CDR3 has 12 residues. The CDR3 sequence: CASSLPGYGYTF. DNA for the CDR3: TGTGCCAGCAGCTTACCGGGATATGGCTACACCTTC.

The gene calls are TRBV6-1 and TRBJ1-3; TRBD1 matches at 10 bases. V shed 0 bases, J shed 2 bases, and the junction held 1 base outside the gene matches. The CDR3 loop spans 16 amino acids. Germline V gives CDR1 MNHNS, CDR2 SASEGT. For the CDR3, the DNA is TGTGCCAGCAGTGAAGCCGGGACAGGGGCTGGAAACACCATATATTTT. It is translated as CASSEAGTGAGNTIYF.

This clone was counted between two and nine times. V is TRBV5-4 and J is TRBJ1-3, with 8 bases fitting TRBD1. The CDR3 has 14 residues. Germline CDR1 is SGHNT and CDR2 is YYREEE (reference sequence). Germline trimming cut 4 bases from V and 4 bases from J; bases unmatched to any gene: 4. CDR3 nucleotides: TGTGCCAGCAGCGCGGACAGGGACGGAAACACCATATATTTT. This encodes CASSADRDGNTIYF.

The J gene is TRBJ1-2, the V gene TRBV6-5; D ambiguous. CDR1 and CDR2 (germline): MNHEY, SVGAGI. This CDR3 has 13 amino acids. The V gene lost 9 bases and the J gene lost 4 bases, with 15 bases spanning the gap. CDR3 nucleotide sequence: TGTGCCAGTAACGGTTTCTCCCTCTATGGCTACACCTTC. Protein product: CASNGFSLYGYTF.

This clone was picked up a small number of times. This chain uses TRBV19 with TRBJ2-1; TRBD2 might be the D (7 bases). CDR1 LNHDA and CDR2 SQIVND come from the germline V gene (reference sequence). CDR3 length: 15 residues. The V end lost 7 bases, the J end lost 3 bases, and 16 bases lay between the germline ends. CDR3 in amino acids: CASIGEGGFYNEQFF. The CDR3 DNA sequence: TGTGCCAGTATCGGGGAGGGGGGATTCTACAATGAGCAGTTCTTC. The full variable domain, its missing parts supplied by reference TRBV19 and TRBJ2-1, is DGGITQSPKYLFRKEGQNVTLSCEQNLNHDAMYWYRQDPGQGLRLIYYSQIVNDFQKGDIAEGYSVSREKKESFPLTVTSAQKNPTAFYLCASIGEGGFYNEQFFGPGTRLTVL.

The V call is TRBV3-1 (or the pseudogene TRBV3-2), the J call TRBJ1-5, with no clear D. The CDR3 is 15 residues long. The V end was cut by 1 base, the J end by 1 base, with 8 bases between. Per the germline V gene, CDR1 is LGHDT and CDR2 is YNNKEL (reference sequence). The CDR3 sequence is CASSQGRASNQPQHF. CDR3 DNA sequence: TGTGCCAGCAGCCAAGGGAGGGCCAGCAATCAGCCCCAGCATTTT.

The V gene is TRBV29-1, the J gene TRBJ2-5; D possibly corresponds to TRBD1 (6 bases). Germline CDR1 reads SQVTM; CDR2 reads ANQGSEA. CDR3 length equals 12 residues. The V end lost 6 bases, the J end lost 1 base, and 9 bases lay between the germline ends. CDR3 region: CSVGTPQETQYF. The CDR3, as DNA: TGCAGCGTGGGGACACCCCAAGAGACCCAGTACTTC. Full variable domain (missing parts from reference TRBV29-1 and TRBJ2-5): SAVISQKPSRDICQRGTSLTIQCQVDSQVTMMFWYRQQPGQSLTLIATANQGSEATYESGFVIDKFPISRPNLTFSTLTVSNMSPEDSSIYLCSVGTPQETQYFGPGTRLLVL.